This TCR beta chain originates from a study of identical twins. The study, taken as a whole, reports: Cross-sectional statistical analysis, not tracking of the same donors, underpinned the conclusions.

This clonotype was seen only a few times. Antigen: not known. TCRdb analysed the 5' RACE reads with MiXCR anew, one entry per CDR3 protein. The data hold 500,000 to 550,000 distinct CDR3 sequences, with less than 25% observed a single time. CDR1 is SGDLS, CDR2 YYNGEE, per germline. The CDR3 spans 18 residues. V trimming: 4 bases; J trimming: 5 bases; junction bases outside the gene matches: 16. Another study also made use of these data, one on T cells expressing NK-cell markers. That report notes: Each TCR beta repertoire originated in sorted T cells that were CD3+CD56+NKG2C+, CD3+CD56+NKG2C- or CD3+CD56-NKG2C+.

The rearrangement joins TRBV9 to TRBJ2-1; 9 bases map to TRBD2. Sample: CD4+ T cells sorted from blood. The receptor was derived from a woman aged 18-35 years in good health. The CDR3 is CASSPQVSSGGYHNEQFF. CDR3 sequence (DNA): TGTGCCAGCAGCCCCCAAGTTAGTAGCGGGGGATATCACAATGAGCAGTTCTTC.